The 11 T cell receptor beta chains below all came from one sample that was sequenced in a study of cytotoxic CD8 clonotypes in ibrutinib-treated CLL. TCRdb's copy holds only in-frame clones and misses some; the assay was immunoSEQ multiplex PCR. This table holds around 30,000 clones, around 57% found once. Sequencing was performed on PBMCs, taken before ibrutinib treatment. These receptor sequences come from a human donor with chronic lymphocytic leukemia.

This rearrangement joins TRBV5-4 to TRBJ2-7; D is possibly TRBD2 (6 bases). V lost 4 bases and J 1 base, leaving 9 bases between the germline ends. This CDR3 is 13 amino acids long. The germline V gene encodes CDR1 SGHNT and CDR2 YYREEE (reference sequence). This chain's CDR3 is CASSPAGSYEQYF. DNA for the CDR3: TGTGCCAGCAGCCCGGCGGGGTCCTACGAGCAGTACTTC.

The gene calls are TRBV14 and TRBJ2-7, with 8 bases fitting TRBD1. This CDR3 is 21 amino acids long. V lost 1 base, J lost 4 bases, and 24 bases stayed unmatched. Germline V lookup: CDR1 SGHDN, CDR2 FVKESK. CDR3 amino acids: CASSQVQLGTGGSLGQYEQYF. CDR3 DNA sequence: TGTGCCAGCAGCCAAGTGCAGTTGGGGACAGGCGGATCCTTGGGCCAATACGAGCAGTACTTC.

This clone has only one observation. The chain recombines TRBV29-1 with TRBJ2-7, with D possibly being TRBD1 (7 bases). The CDR3 is 14 amino acids. V was pared by 4 bases and J by 5 bases, with 18 bases between. The germline gives CDR1 SQVTM, CDR2 ANQGSEA. CDR3 nucleotide sequence: TGCAGCGTTGTCCAGCCGGAGGGGGCCAACGAGCAGTACTTC. This translates into CSVVQPEGANEQYF.

V is TRBV19 and J is TRBJ1-2; 7 bases match TRBD1. There are 14 residues in the CDR3. V lost 10 bases, J lost 5 bases, and 13 bases stayed unmatched. Germline lookup yields CDR1 LNHDA and CDR2 SQIVND (reference sequence). The CDR3 loop is CATVNRGAKYGYTF. The CDR3, as DNA: TGTGCCACCGTTAACAGGGGCGCCAAGTATGGCTACACCTTC.

This clone was seen a single time. The chain joins TRBV9 to TRBJ2-3; maybe TRBD2 (6 bases). The V gene lost 0 bases and the J gene lost 6 bases, with 8 bases spanning the gap. The CDR3 is made up of 13 amino acids. Germline V gene data show CDR1 as SGDLS and CDR2 as YYNGEE. CDR3 sequence (DNA): TGTGCCAGCAGCGTAGCTAGCGTGGATACGCAGTATTTT. Its translation: CASSVASVDTQYF. Full variable domain (remainder filled in from reference TRBV9 and TRBJ2-3): DSGVTQTPKHLITATGQRVTLRCSPRSGDLSVYWYQQSLDQGLQFLIQYYNGEERAKGNILERFSAQQFPDLHSELNLSSLELGDSALYFCASSVASVDTQYFGPGTRLTVL.

The rearrangement joins TRBV28 to TRBJ1-3, with D perhaps TRBD1 (5 bases). V was trimmed by 2 bases and J by 6 bases, leaving 20 bases between them. This CDR3 region has 17 residues. CDR1 is MDHEN and CDR2 is SYDVKM in the germline V gene. The CDR3 DNA reads TGTGCCAGCAGTTTAGATTCCGGGGCAGACCTTACAAACACCATATATTTT. This sequence encodes CASSLDSGADLTNTIYF.

The V call is TRBV5-1, the J call TRBJ2-5, with TRBD2 identical over 8 bases. Losses at the gene ends were 4 bases for V and 4 bases for J; bases not matched to a gene: 15. This CDR3 has 17 residues. Germline assignment: CDR1 SGHRS and CDR2 YFSETQ. CDR3 DNA: TGCGCCAGCAGCGTCGAACCGGGACTAGGGGGAGGAGAGACCCAGTACTTC. Protein: CASSVEPGLGGGETQYF.

This clone was counted between two and nine times. DNA for the CDR3: TGTGCCACCAAGGAAGCACCGGGACAGGGTTACTACGAGCAGTACTTC. Protein: CATKEAPGQGYYEQYF. The chain links TRBV28 to TRBJ2-7, with TRBD1 matching over 9 bases. Trimming at V came to 10 bases and at J to 3 bases, leaving 16 bases not matched to a gene. This CDR3 region has 16 residues. From germline, CDR1 is MDHEN and CDR2 SYDVKM.

V gene TRBV13 combines with J gene TRBJ1-2; D gene uncertain. Deletions cut 5 bases from V and 2 bases from J, with 15 bases between. The CDR3 consists of 15 residues. Germline CDR1 PRHDT, CDR2 FYEKMQ (reference sequence). CDR3 sequence reads: CASSAYPAANYGYTF. The CDR3 DNA reads as TGTGCCAGCAGCGCATATCCCGCGGCCAACTATGGCTACACCTTC. Full variable domain (missing parts from reference TRBV13 and TRBJ1-2): AAGVIQSPRHLIKEKRETATLKCYPIPRHDTVYWYQQGPGQDPQFLISFYEKMQSDKGSIPDRFSAQQFSDYHSELNMSSLELGDSALYFCASSAYPAANYGYTFGSGTRLTVV.

V usage is TRBV19 and J usage is TRBJ2-5, with D perhaps matching TRBD1 (6 bases). There are 13 residues in the CDR3. The V gene lost 8 bases and the J gene lost 1 base, with 11 bases spanning the gap. The germline CDR1 and CDR2 sequences are LNHDA and SQIVND (reference sequence). As DNA, the CDR3 is TGTGCCAGTGCGGACAGCTCCCAAGAGACCCAGTACTTC. It codes for CASADSSQETQYF.

The V call is TRBV5-1, the J call TRBJ2-1; no reliable D call. Germline V gene lookup returns CDR1 SGHRS and CDR2 YFSETQ. The CDR3 length is 15 residues. Trimming took 3 bases from V and 0 from J, leaving 10 bases between them. The CDR3 sequence: CASSSDLSSYNEQFF. The CDR3 DNA reads as TGCGCCAGCAGCTCGGACCTAAGCTCCTACAATGAGCAGTTCTTC.